The 15 T cell receptor beta chains below all came from one sample that was sequenced in a study of identical twins. TCRdb re-called the 5' RACE reads through MiXCR, storing one row per CDR3 protein. The sample records about 570,000 distinct CDR3 sequences, over 8.5% being singletons. This sample also belongs to another study, concerning yellow fever vaccine responses in identical twins.

The specimen was PBMCs. All receptors derive from a woman younger than 35 in good health.

In its sample, this clonotype was seen a few times. The genes are TRBV29-1 and TRBJ2-5, with 7 bases that match TRBD2. Germline V CDR1 and CDR2: SQVTM, ANQGSEA. This CDR3 comprises 12 residues. V lost 5 bases to trimming and J lost 7 bases; unmatched junction nucleotides: 7. CDR3 protein: CSVSREGGTQYF. CDR3 bases: TGCAGCGTTAGCAGGGAGGGTGGGACCCAGTACTTC.

With respect to this clonotype: One end of the junction fails to match germline, which may point to a read error. V is TRBV7-6 and J is TRBJ2-1, with 12 bases lining up with TRBD2. Germline assignment: CDR1 SGHVS and CDR2 FNYEAQ. CDR3 length: 21 residues. The chain's CDR3 is CASSLHHYGLAGSQTGDEQFF. The DNA for the CDR3 is TGTGCTAGCAGCCTCCACCACTATGGACTAGCGGGAAGTCAGACCGGGGATGAGCAGTTCTTC. Combining the CDR3 with reference TRBV7-6 and TRBJ2-1 gives the whole variable domain GAGVSQSPRYKVTKRGQDVALRCDPISGHVSLYWYRQALGQGPEFLTYFNYEAQQDKSGLPNDRFSAERPEGSISTLTIQRTEQRDSAMYRCASSLHHYGLAGSQTGDEQFFGPGTRLTVL.

This clonotype was recorded many times. This chain connects TRBV24-1 to TRBJ2-2, with D perhaps TRBD2 (6 bases). The V gene's germline CDR1 is KGHDR and CDR2 SFDVKD. Trimming shortened V by 3 bases and J by 0 bases, and 13 bases separated the two germline ends. This CDR3 has 17 amino acids. In DNA form, the CDR3 reads TGTGCCACCAGTGATCCCACCCGGGGGACGAACACCGGGGAGCTGTTTTTT. Residues: CATSDPTRGTNTGELFF.

With respect to this clonotype: Germline and junction disagree at one end, which may indicate a read error. V usage is TRBV12-3 or TRBV12-4 and J usage is TRBJ2-1; 14 bases align to TRBD2. This CDR3 is built from 18 residues. Written as DNA, the CDR3 is TGTACCAGCAGCCGCCCGGGACTAGCGGGAGAAGGCCACAATGAGCAGTTCTTC. Amino acids: CTSSRPGLAGEGHNEQFF.

This clonotype was detected many times. The gene calls are TRBV12-3 or TRBV12-4 and TRBJ2-7; either TRBD1 or TRBD2 may supply D (5 bases each). The CDR3 spans 14 residues. The V end was cut by 4 bases, the J end by 3 bases, with 13 bases between. CDR3 bases: TGTGCCAGCAGTTACCCGGGACCGGGCTACGAGCAGTACTTC. Amino acids: CASSYPGPGYEQYF.

This clonotype was counted many times. The gene calls are TRBV4-3 and TRBJ2-7; D unresolved. The V end lost 0 bases, the J end lost 4 bases, and 13 bases lay between the germline ends. This CDR3 region has 15 residues. Germline CDR1 LGHNA, CDR2 YSLEER. The CDR3 here is CASSQDPEAEYEQYF. CDR3 coding DNA: TGCGCCAGCAGCCAAGACCCTGAGGCCGAATACGAGCAGTACTTC.

This clonotype was recorded at least ten times. This chain links TRBV4-3 with TRBJ2-7; 9 nucleotides match TRBD2. The J segment lost 0 bases and the V segment lost 0 bases, leaving 3 bases of the junction unmatched. Germline V CDR1 and CDR2: LGHNA, YSLEER. The CDR3 is 16 amino acids. The CDR3 loop reads CASSQDSSGISYEQYF. CDR3 DNA: TGCGCCAGCAGCCAAGATTCTAGCGGGATCTCCTACGAGCAGTACTTC.

The chain couples TRBV4-3 to TRBJ2-2, with TRBD1 matching over 11 bases. The CDR3 runs 14 residues. The germline V gene has CDR1 LGHNA and CDR2 YSLEER. V was pared by 4 bases and J by 9 bases, with 4 bases of the junction left unmatched. The CDR3 is CASSPGTGGWELFF. The CDR3 DNA is TGCGCCAGCAGCCCCGGGACAGGGGGATGGGAGCTGTTTTTT.

The rearrangement links TRBV7-8 to TRBJ2-1; TRBD2 aligns across 9 bases. The CDR3 has 15 amino acids. V shed 5 bases and J 7 bases; nucleotides not matched to a gene: 9. Germline V gives CDR1 SGHVS, CDR2 FQNEAQ. CDR3 loop: CASSPDSGSGNEQFF. In DNA, the CDR3 is TGTGCCAGCAGCCCCGATAGCGGGAGTGGGAATGAGCAGTTCTTC.

In this sample, this clonotype turned up many times. CDR3 amino acids: CASSLVDSEAFF. CDR3 coding DNA: TGTGCCAGCAGCTTGGTGGATTCTGAAGCTTTCTTT. V is TRBV5-4 and J is TRBJ1-1, with D uncertain. Looked up from germline, CDR1 is SGHNT and CDR2 is YYREEE (reference sequence). The CDR3 is 12 residues long. The ends were cut back, 0 bases at V and 6 bases at J, with 6 bases in the middle.

This clonotype has at least ten counts. The chain couples TRBV4-2 to TRBJ2-7; D gene uncertain. The V end lost 0 bases, the J end lost 3 bases, and 12 bases lay between the germline ends. CDR1 is LGHNA and CDR2 is YNFKEQ in the germline V gene. CDR3 size: 15 residues. The CDR3 spells CASSQDFAALYEQYF. CDR3 sequence (DNA): TGTGCCAGCAGCCAAGATTTCGCAGCGCTCTACGAGCAGTACTTC.

This clonotype appeared many times. This sequence joins TRBV7-2 and TRBJ2-3, with 7 nucleotides matching TRBD2. V was pared by 1 base and J by 8 bases, with 3 bases of the junction left unmatched. Germline V lookup: CDR1 SGHTA, CDR2 FQGNSA. The CDR3 spans 13 residues. The CDR3 coding sequence is TGTGCCAGCAGCTTAGACCCTAGCGGTACGCAGTATTTT. Translation gives CASSLDPSGTQYF.

At least ten counts were recorded for this clonotype. This rearrangement joins TRBV3-1 to TRBJ2-3; 8 nucleotides match TRBD1. Trimming removed 3 bases from V and 4 bases from J; junction bases left unmatched: 6. The CDR3 spans 15 residues. Germline V gene lookup returns CDR1 LGHDT and CDR2 YNNKEL (reference sequence). CDR3 sequence (DNA): TGTGCCAGCAGCCATAAGGACAGGGCTGCAGATACGCAGTATTTT. Amino acid sequence: CASSHKDRAADTQYF.

This clonotype was counted between two and nine times. The chain has TRBV11-3 and TRBJ2-2; D is uncertain. CDR3 size: 14 residues. CDR1 is SGHNT, CDR2 YENEEA, per germline. V was trimmed by 3 bases and J by 7 bases, leaving 12 bases between them. The DNA for the CDR3 is TGTGCCAGCAGCTTTCCTGGGCCTGGCGGGGAGCTGTTTTTT. It translates to CASSFPGPGGELFF. Combining the CDR3 with reference TRBV11-3 and TRBJ2-2 gives the whole variable domain EAGVVQSPRYKIIEKKQPVAFWCNPISGHNTLYWYLQNLGQGPELLIRYENEEAVDDSQLPKDRFSAERLKGVDSTLKIQPAELGDSAVYLCASSFPGPGGELFFGEGSRLTVL.

This clonotype showed up just a few times. J is TRBJ2-3 and V is TRBV27; maybe TRBD1 (6 bases). The CDR3 consists of 14 residues. Germline V gene sequence: CDR1 MNHEY, CDR2 SMNVEV (reference sequence). Trimming stripped 3 bases from V and 6 bases from J, with 13 bases between. The CDR3 DNA reads TGTGCCAGCAGTTTGGTCAGGGGCAAGGATACGCAGTATTTT. It codes for CASSLVRGKDTQYF.